The text below deals with one T cell receptor beta chain. In the source study's methods: Counts of nucleated cells, estimated from reference gene primer amplification, were obtained. Produced via immunoSEQ multiplex PCR; TCRdb's table is partial and in-frame only. The V and J calls and clone size were taken over from that table, and D and trimming were inferred from the DNA. The data show roughly 160,000 clones, approximately 83% seen once. This CDR3 contains 15 residues. Germline V gene sequence: CDR1 MNHEY, CDR2 SVGAGI. Trimming shortened V by 6 bases and J by 0 bases, and 12 bases separated the two germline ends. This sample stems from a study of blood T cell repertoires in COVID-19. Study as a whole: COVID-19 samples, acute and convalescent, were from the United States, Italy and Spain. In each case, the material was cDNA or gDNA derived from T cells, B-cell-depleted T cells, or PBMCs.

The specimen sequenced was peripheral blood. The rearrangement joins TRBV6-5 to TRBJ1-3, with no clear D. The clonotype was recovered from a man in his 70s with active or convalescent COVID-19. The CDR3 DNA reads TGTGCCAGCAGGTCGGACGGGGTCTCTGGAAACACCATATATTTT. It specifies CASRSDGVSGNTIYF.